Listed here is a single T cell receptor beta chain. No cognate antigen has been identified for it. No quality values exist for individual bases; no much larger clone is one base distant. The CDR3 regions of human TCRbeta chains were subjected to immunosequencing. As for the authors' bioinformatics: TCRs in the repertoires were matched against a reference library of SARS-CoV-2-specific TCRs that had been generated with the MIRA antigen-specificity platform. Breadth was defined as the fraction of unique TCRs that were SARS-CoV-2-associated, and depth was defined as the fraction of total T cells that were SARS-CoV-2-associated. Using the MIRA data, every spike-specific TCR was mapped to the spike region that the TCR reacted to and assigned to either a CD4 or a CD8 class. Log10-transformed breadth and depth values were compared by one-way ANOVA with Sidak's multiple comparisons tests. TCRdb carries this immuneACCESS record with in-frame sequences only. Its versions omit some clonotypes, under half of them owing to an unresolved V gene in the studies checked, with the rest unexplained. V and J calls and clone size are as listed in that table; D and trimming were resolved from the DNA. The sample includes under 250,000 clones, with approximately 94% observed a single time. The leading ten clones occupy over 0.95% of the sample.

Compared with germline, V lacks 5 bases and J lacks 2 bases; bases without a gene match: 8. CDR1 SGHAT and CDR2 FQDESV are derived from the germline V gene (reference sequence). The CDR3, from cysteine to phenylalanine, totals 16 residues. Only the CDR3 portion is preserved as DNA: 48 bases, with reading frame beginning at the first base. These data come from a study of T cell responses to AZD1222 COVID-19 vaccine (dated by TCRdb to the early 2020s). Looking at the study overall: A total of under 250 trial participants underwent TCR sequencing, of whom 200 to 220 had received two doses of AZD1222 and approximately 25 had received two doses of the MenACWY control vaccine. Trial participants were enrolled by age into subgroups of 18-55, 56-69 and 70-plus years, and approximately 150, 30 and 60 TCR-sequenced participants, respectively, were included in these subgroups. General study outcomes and caveats: Because no day 14 peak-response samples were available, repertoires were characterized only after the peak T cell response. Reportedly, close to half of the unique spike-specific TCRs recognized epitopes lying outside the regions that are mutated in the B.1.351 and B.1.1.7 variants. Participants were mostly white British and included more females than males, and it was suggested by the authors that clonal diversity may have been underestimated. Conclusions about previously exposed vaccinees were limited because only six AZD1222 recipients were SARS-CoV-2 seropositive at baseline. The whole spike protein was spanned by vaccine-associated CD4 TCRs, and dominant responses were seen in regions 160-218 and 743-854. After two AZD1222 doses, both the breadth and the depth of spike-specific TCRs were significantly higher than at day 0 and than in MenACWY recipients. The 56-69-year group was small, and its depth increase did not reach significance, likely because of low power.

This sample's time point label indicates: baseline before first vaccination. The sample's treatment or condition label is to be understood as: meningococcal conjugate vaccine given as trial control. The vaccinee samples were drawn from two UK trials, COV001 and COV002, one of which was a single-blind randomized controlled phase 2/3 trial testing AZD1222 (ChAdOx1 nCoV-19) in healthy adults. For TCRbeta chain sequencing, PBMC samples from trial participants were taken at day 0 and at day 28 after the second dose. The rearrangement combines TRBV11-1 with TRBJ2-1; the junction holds 8 bases that match TRBD2. The sequencing used peripheral blood, collected on day 0 of MenACWY control vaccination. This TCR was sampled from an adult in good health. The nucleotides read TGTGCCAGCAGCCCAGGGGCGGGGGGCCCCTACAATGAGCAGTTCTTC. Its coded protein is CASSPGAGGPYNEQFF.